The clone carrying this T cell receptor (beta chain) appeared once. The antigen remains undetermined. One end of the junction is discordant with germline, which a read error may explain. This sample stems from a study of graft-versus-host responses after intestinal transplantation. Overall study context: After anti-thymocyte globulin induction, recipients took tacrolimus and steroids for 3 to 4 years.

Looked up from germline, CDR1 is MNHEY and CDR2 is SMNVEV (reference sequence). The CDR3 length is 20 residues. This table comes from immunoSEQ multiplex PCR, and its TCRdb copy is limited to in-frame clones, with some not included. The table records 100,000 or so clones, 85% to 95% of them present only once. Study-level points and caveats: GvH clones occurred in recipient marrow; some first appeared in ileum or blood. Early post-transplant HvG declines were associated with peak circulating GvH clone levels. When patients had graft-donor T cell macrochimerism, their allografts held high graft-versus-host to host-versus-graft clonal ratios.

V usage is TRBV27 and J usage is TRBJ2-1; 8 bases are a match to TRBD1. This clonotype was obtained from a human donor who received an intestinal transplant. Sequences were derived from unstimulated CD8+ T cells sorted from spleen or lymph node cells, sampled before intestinal transplant. The CDR3 spells CACSSSALRNLPGQDNEQFF. CDR3 coding DNA: TGTGCCTGCAGTTCCTCTGCTTTGCGGAATTTGCCGGGACAGGACAATGAGCAGTTCTTC.